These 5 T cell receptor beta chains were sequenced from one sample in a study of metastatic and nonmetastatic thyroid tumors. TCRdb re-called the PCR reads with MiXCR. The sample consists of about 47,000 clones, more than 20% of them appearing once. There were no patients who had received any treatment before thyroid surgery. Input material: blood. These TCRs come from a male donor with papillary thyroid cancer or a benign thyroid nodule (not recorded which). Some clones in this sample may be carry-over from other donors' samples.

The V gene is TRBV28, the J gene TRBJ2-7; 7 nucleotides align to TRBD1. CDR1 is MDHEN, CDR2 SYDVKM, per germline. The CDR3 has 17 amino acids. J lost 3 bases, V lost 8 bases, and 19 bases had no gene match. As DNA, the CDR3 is TGTGCCAGCGTCCAAGTCCTCTCTCGGGACAGCAGCTACGAGCAGTACTTC. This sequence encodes CASVQVLSRDSSYEQYF.

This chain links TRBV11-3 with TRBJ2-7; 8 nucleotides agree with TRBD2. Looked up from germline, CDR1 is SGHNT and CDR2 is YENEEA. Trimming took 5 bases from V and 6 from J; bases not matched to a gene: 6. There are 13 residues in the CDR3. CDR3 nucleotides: TGTGCCAGCAGCCCGGGACTAGAACGCGAGCAGTACTTC. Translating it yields CASSPGLEREQYF.

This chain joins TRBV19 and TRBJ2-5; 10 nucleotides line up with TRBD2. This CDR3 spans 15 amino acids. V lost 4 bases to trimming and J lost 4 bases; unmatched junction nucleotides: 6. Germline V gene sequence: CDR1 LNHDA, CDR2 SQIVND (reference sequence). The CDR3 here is CASSTGTSVLETQYF. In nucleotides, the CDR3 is TGTGCCAGTAGTACCGGGACTAGCGTTCTAGAGACCCAGTACTTC.

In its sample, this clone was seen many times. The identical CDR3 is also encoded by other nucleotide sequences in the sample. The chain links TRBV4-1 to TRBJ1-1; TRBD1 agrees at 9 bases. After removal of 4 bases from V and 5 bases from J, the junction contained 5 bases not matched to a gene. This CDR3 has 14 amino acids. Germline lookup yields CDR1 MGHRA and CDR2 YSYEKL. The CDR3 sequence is CASSPPTGGTEAFF. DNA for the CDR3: TGCGCCAGCAGCCCCCCGACAGGGGGGACTGAAGCTTTCTTT.

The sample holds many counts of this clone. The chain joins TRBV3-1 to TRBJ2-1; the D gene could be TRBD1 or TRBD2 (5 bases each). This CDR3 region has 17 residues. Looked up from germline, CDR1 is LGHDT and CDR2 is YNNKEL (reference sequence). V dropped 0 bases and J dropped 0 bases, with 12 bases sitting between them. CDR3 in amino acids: CASSQDVWGSSYNEQFF. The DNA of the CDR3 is TGTGCCAGCAGCCAAGATGTATGGGGGAGCTCCTACAATGAGCAGTTCTTC.